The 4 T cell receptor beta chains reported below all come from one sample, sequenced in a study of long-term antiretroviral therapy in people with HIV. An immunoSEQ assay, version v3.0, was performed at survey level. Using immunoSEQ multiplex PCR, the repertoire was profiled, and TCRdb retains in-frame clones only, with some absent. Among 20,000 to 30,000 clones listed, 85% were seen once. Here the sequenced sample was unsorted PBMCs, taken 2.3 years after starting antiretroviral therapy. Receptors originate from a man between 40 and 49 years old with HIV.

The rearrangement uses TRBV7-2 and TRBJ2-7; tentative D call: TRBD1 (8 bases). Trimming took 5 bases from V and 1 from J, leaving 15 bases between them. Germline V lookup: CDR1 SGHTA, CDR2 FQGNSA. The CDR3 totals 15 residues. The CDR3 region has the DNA TGTGCCAGCAGCGTACAGGGGGGGGTATCCTACGAGCAGTACTTC. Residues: CASSVQGGVSYEQYF.

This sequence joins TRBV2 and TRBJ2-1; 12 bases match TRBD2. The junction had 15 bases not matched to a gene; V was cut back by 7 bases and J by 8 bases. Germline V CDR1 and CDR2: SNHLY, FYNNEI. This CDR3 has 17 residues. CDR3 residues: CASTSSPTSGSSDEQFF. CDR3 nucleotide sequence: TGTGCCAGCACCTCTTCTCCGACTAGCGGGAGTTCGGATGAGCAGTTCTTC. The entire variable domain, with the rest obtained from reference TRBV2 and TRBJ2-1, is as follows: EPEVTQTPSHQVTQMGQEVILRCVPISNHLYFYWYRQILGQKVEFLVSFYNNEISEKSEIFDDQFSVERPDGSNFTLKIRSTKLEDSAMYFCASTSSPTSGSSDEQFFGPGTRLTVL.

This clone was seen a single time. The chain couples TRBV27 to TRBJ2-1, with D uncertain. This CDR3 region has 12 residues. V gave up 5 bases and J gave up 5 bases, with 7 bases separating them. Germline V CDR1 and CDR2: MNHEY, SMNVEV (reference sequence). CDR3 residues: CASSEINNEQFF. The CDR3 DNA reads TGTGCCAGCAGTGAGATAAACAATGAGCAGTTCTTC.

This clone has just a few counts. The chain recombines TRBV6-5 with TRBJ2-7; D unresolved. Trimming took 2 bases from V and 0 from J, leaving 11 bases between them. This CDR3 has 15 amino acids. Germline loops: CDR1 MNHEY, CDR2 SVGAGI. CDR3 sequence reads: CASSYRVSTSYEQYF. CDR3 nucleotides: TGTGCCAGCAGTTACAGGGTGAGCACCTCCTACGAGCAGTACTTC.